This TCR beta chain stems from a study of blood T cells in healthy people across ages. Study results and caveats: Unknown donor CMV status possibly confounded expanded clonotype changes.

In its sample, this clonotype was seen many times. What it binds is not known. The use of a sample-barcoded 5' primer and a J-beta primer mix characterized a second PCR of 7 to 11 cycles. CDR3-containing paired-end reads numbering at least 2.5 million came from each sample. Each CDR3 protein gets one entry after TCRdb re-called the 5' RACE reads with MiXCR. The sample records 550,000 to 750,000 distinct CDR3 sequences, around a fifth being singletons. CDR1 and CDR2 (germline): SEHNR, FQNEAQ (reference sequence). V was pared by 0 bases and J by 4 bases, with 9 bases between. The CDR3 extends over 14 amino acids.

The sample was blood. This TCR came from a man between 65 and 85 years old in good health. The rearrangement links TRBV7-9 to TRBJ1-2, with D possibly TRBD1 on 6 matching bases. The CDR3 here is CASSLATTGYGYTF. CDR3 DNA sequence: TGTGCCAGCAGCTTAGCCACGACAGGCTATGGCTACACCTTC. The entire variable domain, with the rest obtained from reference TRBV7-9 and TRBJ1-2, is as follows: DTGVSQNPRHKITKRGQNVTFRCDPISEHNRLYWYRQTLGQGPEFLTYFQNEAQLEKSRLLSDRFSAERPKGSFSTLEIQRTEQGDSAMYLCASSLATTGYGYTFGSGTRLTVV.